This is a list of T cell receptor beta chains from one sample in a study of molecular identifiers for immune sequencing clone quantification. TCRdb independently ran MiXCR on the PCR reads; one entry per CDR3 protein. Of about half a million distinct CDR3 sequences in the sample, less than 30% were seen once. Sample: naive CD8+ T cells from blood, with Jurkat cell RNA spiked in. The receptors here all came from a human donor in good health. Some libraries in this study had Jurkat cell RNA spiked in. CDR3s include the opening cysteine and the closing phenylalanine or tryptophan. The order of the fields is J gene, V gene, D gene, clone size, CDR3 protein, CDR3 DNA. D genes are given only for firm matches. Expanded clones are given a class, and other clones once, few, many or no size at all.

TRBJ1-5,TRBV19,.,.,CASSTQGTQPQHF,TGTGCCAGTAGTACACAGGGAACTCAGCCCCAGCATTTT
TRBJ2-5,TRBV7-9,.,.,CASLDSGQETQYF,TGTGCCAGCTTGGACAGCGGCCAAGAGACCCAGTACTTC
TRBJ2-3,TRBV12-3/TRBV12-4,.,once,CASGGVGPTGAQYF,TGTGCCAGCGGGGGTGTGGGGCCCACAGGTGCGCAGTATTTT
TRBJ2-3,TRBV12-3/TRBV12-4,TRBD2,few,CASSSTIAGGPRDTQYF,TGTGCCAGCAGTTCCACTATAGCGGGGGGGCCAAGAGATACGCAGTATTTT
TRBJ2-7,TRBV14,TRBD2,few,CASSGRLAGAYSYEQYF,TGTGCCAGCAGTGGGCGGCTAGCGGGAGCCTACTCCTACGAGCAGTACTTC
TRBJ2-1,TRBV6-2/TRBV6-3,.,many,CASNYGGEQFF,TGTGCCAGCAACTACGGAGGAGAGCAGTTCTTC
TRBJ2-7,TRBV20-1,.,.,CSAWSGSRNSYEQYF,TGCAGTGCTTGGTCCGGGAGCAGGAACTCCTACGAGCAGTACTTC
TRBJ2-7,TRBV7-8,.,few,CASSFYGQHEQYF,TGTGCCAGCAGCTTTTATGGGCAGCACGAGCAGTACTTC
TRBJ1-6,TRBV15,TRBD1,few,CATSREIGTATNSPLHF,TGTGCCACCAGCAGAGAAATCGGGACAGCTACCAATTCACCCCTCCACTTT
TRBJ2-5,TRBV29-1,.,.,CGVVLVGQAQETQYF,TGCGGCGTTGTTTTGGTGGGGCAGGCCCAAGAGACCCAGTACTTC
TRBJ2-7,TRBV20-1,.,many,CSAIRGGTPSYEQYF,TGCAGTGCTATTCGAGGTGGGACACCGTCCTACGAGCAGTACTTC
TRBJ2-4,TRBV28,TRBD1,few,CASSPRDRGQYF,TGTGCCAGCAGTCCCCGGGACAGGGGTCAGTACTTC
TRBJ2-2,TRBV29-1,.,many,CSVEDSGELFF,TGCAGCGTTGAGGACAGCGGGGAGCTGTTTTTT
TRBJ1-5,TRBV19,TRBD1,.,CASTDYRTGGNQPQHF,TGTGCCAGTACCGATTATCGGACAGGGGGCAATCAGCCCCAGCATTTT
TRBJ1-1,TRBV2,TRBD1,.,CASSADRGIGTEAFF,TGTGCCAGCAGTGCTGACAGGGGTATCGGGACTGAAGCTTTCTTT
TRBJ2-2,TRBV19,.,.,CASSIGTRGRSTGELFF,TGTGCCAGTAGTATAGGGACACGGGGGCGCAGCACCGGGGAGCTGTTTTTT